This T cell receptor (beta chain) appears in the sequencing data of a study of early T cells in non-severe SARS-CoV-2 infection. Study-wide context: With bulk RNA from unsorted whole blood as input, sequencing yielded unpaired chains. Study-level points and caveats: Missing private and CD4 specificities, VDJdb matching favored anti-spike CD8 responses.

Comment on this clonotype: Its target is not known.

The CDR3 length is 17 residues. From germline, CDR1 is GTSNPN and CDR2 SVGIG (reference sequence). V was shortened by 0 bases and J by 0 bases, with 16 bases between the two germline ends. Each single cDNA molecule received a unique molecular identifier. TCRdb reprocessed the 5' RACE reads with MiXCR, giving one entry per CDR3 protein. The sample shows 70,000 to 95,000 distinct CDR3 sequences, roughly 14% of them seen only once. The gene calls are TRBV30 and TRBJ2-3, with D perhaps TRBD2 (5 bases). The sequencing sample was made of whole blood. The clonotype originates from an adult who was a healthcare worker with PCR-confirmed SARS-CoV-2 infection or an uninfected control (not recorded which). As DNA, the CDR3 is TGTGCCTGGAGTGTAAAGTACCGGGGAAGGAGCACAGATACGCAGTATTTT. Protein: CAWSVKYRGRSTDTQYF.